This TCR beta chain was observed in a study of CD8 T cells in Susac syndrome. The authors reverse transcribed about 0.5 to 1 ug RNA with random hexamers. TCRdb reanalysed the immunoSEQ multiplex PCR reads using MiXCR and keeps one entry per CDR3 protein. Of 200,000 to 250,000 distinct CDR3 sequences in the sample, around 93% were seen once. The V gene's germline CDR1 is SGHKS and CDR2 YYEKEE (reference sequence). The V end lost 0 bases, the J end lost 0 bases, and 8 bases lay between the germline ends. The CDR3 contains 15 residues. Sequenced input: CD4+ T cells from PBMCs. This chain links TRBV5-5 with TRBJ2-3; D ambiguous. The sequence was collected from a human donor with Susac syndrome. CDR3 in amino acids: CASSLAESSTDTQYF. The CDR3 DNA reads TGTGCCAGCAGCTTGGCCGAAAGTAGCACAGATACGCAGTATTTT.